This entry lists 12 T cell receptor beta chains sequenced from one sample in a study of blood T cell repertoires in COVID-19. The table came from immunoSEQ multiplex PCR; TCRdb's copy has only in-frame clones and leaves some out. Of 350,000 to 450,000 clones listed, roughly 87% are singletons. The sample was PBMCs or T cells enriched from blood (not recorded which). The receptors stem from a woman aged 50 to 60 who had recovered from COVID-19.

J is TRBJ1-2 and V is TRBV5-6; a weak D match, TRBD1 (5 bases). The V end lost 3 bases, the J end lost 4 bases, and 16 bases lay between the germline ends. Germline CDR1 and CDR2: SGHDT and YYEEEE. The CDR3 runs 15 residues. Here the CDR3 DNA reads TGTGCCAGCAGCTCGGGACTGCCAGGGAGCTATGGCTACACCTTC. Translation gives CASSSGLPGSYGYTF.

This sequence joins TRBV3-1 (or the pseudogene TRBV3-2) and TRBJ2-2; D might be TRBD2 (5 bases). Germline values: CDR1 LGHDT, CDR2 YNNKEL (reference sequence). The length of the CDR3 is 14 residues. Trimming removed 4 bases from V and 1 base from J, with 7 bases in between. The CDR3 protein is CASSREGNTGELFF. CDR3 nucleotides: TGTGCCAGCAGCCGTGAGGGGAACACCGGGGAGCTGTTTTTT.

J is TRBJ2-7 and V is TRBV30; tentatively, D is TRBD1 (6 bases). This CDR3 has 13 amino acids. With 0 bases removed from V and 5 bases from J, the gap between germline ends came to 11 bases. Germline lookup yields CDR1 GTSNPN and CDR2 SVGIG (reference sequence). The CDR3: CAWSVLGADEQYF. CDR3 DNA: TGTGCCTGGAGTGTACTGGGGGCAGACGAGCAGTACTTC.

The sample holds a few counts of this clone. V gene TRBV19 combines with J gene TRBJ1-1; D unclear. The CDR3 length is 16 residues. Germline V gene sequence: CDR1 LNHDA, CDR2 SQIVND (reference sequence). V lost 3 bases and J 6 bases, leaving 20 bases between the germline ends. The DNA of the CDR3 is TGTGCCAGTAGTATGTCACCCCCGGCCCGAGGAGCTGAAGCTTTCTTT. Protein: CASSMSPPARGAEAFF.

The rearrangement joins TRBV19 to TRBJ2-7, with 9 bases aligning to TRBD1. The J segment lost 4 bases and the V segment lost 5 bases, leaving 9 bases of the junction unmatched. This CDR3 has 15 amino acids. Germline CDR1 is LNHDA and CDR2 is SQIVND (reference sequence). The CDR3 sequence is CASSPGTGRAYEQYF. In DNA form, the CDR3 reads TGTGCCAGTAGTCCCGGGACAGGGAGGGCGTACGAGCAGTACTTC.

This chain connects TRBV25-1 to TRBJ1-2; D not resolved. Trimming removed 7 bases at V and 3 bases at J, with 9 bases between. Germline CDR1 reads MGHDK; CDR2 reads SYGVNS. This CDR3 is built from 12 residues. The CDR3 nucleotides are TGTGCCAGCAACACCGAATACTATGGCTACACCTTC. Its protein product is CASNTEYYGYTF.

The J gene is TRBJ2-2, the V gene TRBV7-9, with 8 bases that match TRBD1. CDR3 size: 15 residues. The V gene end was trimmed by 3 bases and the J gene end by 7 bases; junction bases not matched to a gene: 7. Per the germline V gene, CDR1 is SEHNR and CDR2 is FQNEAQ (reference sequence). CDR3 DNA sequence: TGTGCCAGCAGCTTGAGCGGACAGGGTGGCGGGGAGCTGTTTTTT. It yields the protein CASSLSGQGGGELFF. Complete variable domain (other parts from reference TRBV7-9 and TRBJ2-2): DTGVSQNPRHKITKRGQNVTFRCDPISEHNRLYWYRQTLGQGPEFLTYFQNEAQLEKSRLLSDRFSAERPKGSFSTLEIQRTEQGDSAMYLCASSLSGQGGGELFFGEGSRLTVL.

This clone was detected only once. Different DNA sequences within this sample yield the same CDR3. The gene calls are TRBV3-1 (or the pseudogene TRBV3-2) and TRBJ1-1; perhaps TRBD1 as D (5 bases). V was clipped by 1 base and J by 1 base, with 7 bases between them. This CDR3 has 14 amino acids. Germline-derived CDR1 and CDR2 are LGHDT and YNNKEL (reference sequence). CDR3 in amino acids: CASSQGQGNTEAFF. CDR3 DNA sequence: TGTGCCAGCAGCCAAGGGCAGGGGAACACTGAAGCTTTCTTT.

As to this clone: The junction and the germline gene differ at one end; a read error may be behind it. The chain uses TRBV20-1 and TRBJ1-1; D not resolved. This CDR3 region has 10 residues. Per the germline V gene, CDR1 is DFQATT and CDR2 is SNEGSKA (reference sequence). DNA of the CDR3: TGCAGTGCTAGAAGTTTTCAGGTCTTATTT. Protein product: CSARSFQVLF.

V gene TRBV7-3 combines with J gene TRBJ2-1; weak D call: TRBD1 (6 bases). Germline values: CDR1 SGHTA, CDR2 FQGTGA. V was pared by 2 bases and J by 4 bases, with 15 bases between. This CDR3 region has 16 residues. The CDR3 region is CASSLATAGAYNEQFF. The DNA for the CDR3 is TGTGCCAGCAGCTTAGCGACAGCAGGGGCTTACAATGAGCAGTTCTTC.

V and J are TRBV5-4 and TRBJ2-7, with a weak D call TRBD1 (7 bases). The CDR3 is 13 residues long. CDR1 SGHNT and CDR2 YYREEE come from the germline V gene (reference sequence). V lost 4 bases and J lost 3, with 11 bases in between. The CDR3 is CASSPQGGYEQYF. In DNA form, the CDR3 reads TGTGCCAGCAGCCCGCAGGGGGGCTACGAGCAGTACTTC.

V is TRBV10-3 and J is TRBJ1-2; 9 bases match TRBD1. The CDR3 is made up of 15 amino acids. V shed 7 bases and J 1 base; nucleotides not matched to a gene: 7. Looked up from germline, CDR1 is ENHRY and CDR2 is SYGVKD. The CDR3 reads CAITGGDRDNYGYTF. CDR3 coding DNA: TGTGCCATCACTGGAGGGGACAGGGATAACTATGGCTACACCTTC.